This T cell receptor (beta chain) was sequenced for a study of blood T cell repertoires in COVID-19 (TCRdb year 2020). Background for the entire study: The collaborator samples originated in the United States, Italy and Spain and spanned the acute and convalescent phases of COVID-19. The prospective study material was composed of cDNA or gDNA derived from T cells, B-cell-depleted T cells, or PBMCs. Deeply sampled blood TCRbeta repertoires from subjects exposed to, actively infected with, or recovered from COVID-19 were included in the dataset. The repertoires were made available in a free public database intended to serve as a resource for research on the immune response to SARS-CoV-2. The samples were drawn from the first 160 participants of the ongoing ImmuneRACE study and from some 1,300 subjects provided by 6 global collaborators. Nearly every sample came with metadata listing a de-identified subject ID, COVID-19 status, age in years and sex. Where HLA class I and class II types were available, the types were taken from metadata supplied by the sample provider, not from assay-based typing.

In the prospective study, participants were about 18 to 95 years old, resided in around 25 geographic areas of the United States, and were enrolled through a virtual design. In the prospective study, cohorts were assigned on the basis of participant-reported clinical history obtained from a screening survey and a study questionnaire. ImmuneRACE Cohort 3 recovered participants were defined by two consecutive negative NP/OP PCR tests, healthcare professional clearance, or symptom resolution. Mobile phlebotomists in the prospective study collected whole blood, serum and a nasopharyngeal or oropharyngeal swab from every participant. Additional blood draws and questionnaires over an approximately 2-month period could optionally be provided by prospective study participants. Before DNA extraction, prospective study blood samples were shipped either frozen or at room temperature. From a lookup of the germline V gene, CDR1 and CDR2 are SGHTA and FQGNSA. Trimmed from V: 6 bases; trimmed from J: 2 bases; junction bases lacking a gene match: 4. The CDR3 contains 15 residues, cysteine and phenylalanine counted. CDR3 DNA is the only sequence kept; it has 45 bases, read in frame from the first base.

A single count supports this clone. Its cognate antigen has yet to be identified. Base qualities are not provided; no much larger clone lies one nucleotide away. Overall study outcomes, separate from this receptor: Clinical and demographic metadata were provided uncurated, with the amount varying by source and participant.

TCRbeta CDR3 regions were amplified from genomic DNA using the immunoSEQ Assay, a bias-controlled multiplex PCR. The authors' analysis ran thus. Nucleated cell counts per sample were estimated from amplification of reference gene primers within the assay. To quantify the absolute abundance of each unique TCRbeta CDR3 rearrangement, sequence reads were collapsed and filtered. Productive Simpson clonality was computed per sample as the square root of Simpson's diversity index over productive rearrangements. The immuneACCESS repertoire file appears here via TCRdb, limited to in-frame rearrangements. These files lack a portion of the clones; in checked studies, under half of the deficit traces to unresolved V genes, and the cause of the others is not known. V, J and clone size were drawn from that table, and D and trimming were deduced from the DNA. A total of around 250,000 clones appear in this sample, 86% of them only once. Together, the top ten hold over 2% of the sample.

Sequenced input: PBMCs or T cells enriched from blood (not recorded which). The chain uses TRBV7-2 and TRBJ2-1; 10 of the junction bases match TRBD2. The sequence came from a woman in her 50s who had recovered from COVID-19. CDR3 region: CASSQSGRAYNEQFF. The DNA sequence is as follows: TGTGCCAGCAGTCAAAGCGGGAGGGCCTACAATGAGCAGTTCTTC.